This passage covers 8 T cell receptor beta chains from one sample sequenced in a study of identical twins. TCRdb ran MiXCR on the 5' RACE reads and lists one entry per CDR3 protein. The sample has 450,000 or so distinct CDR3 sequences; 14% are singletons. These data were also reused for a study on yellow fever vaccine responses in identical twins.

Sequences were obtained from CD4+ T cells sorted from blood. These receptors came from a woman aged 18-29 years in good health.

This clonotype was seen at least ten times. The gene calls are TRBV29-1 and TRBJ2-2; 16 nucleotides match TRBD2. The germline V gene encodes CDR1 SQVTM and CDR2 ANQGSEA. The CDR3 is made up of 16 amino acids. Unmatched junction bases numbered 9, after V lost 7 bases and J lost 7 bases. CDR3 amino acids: CSAGTSGGGSSGELFF. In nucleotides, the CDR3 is TGCAGCGCCGGGACTAGCGGGGGGGGATCGAGCGGGGAGCTGTTTTTT.

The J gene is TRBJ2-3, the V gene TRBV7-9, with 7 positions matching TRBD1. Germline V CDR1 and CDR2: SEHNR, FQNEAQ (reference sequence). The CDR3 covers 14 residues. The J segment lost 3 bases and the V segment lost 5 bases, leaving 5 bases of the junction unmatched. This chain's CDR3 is CASSPDRETDTQYF. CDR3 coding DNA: TGTGCCAGCAGCCCCGACAGGGAGACAGATACGCAGTATTTT.

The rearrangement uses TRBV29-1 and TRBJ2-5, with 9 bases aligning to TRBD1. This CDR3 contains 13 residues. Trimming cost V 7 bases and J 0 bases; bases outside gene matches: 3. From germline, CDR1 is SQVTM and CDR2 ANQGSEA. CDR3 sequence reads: CSAGTGNQETQYF. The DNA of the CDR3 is TGCAGCGCCGGGACAGGGAACCAAGAGACCCAGTACTTC.

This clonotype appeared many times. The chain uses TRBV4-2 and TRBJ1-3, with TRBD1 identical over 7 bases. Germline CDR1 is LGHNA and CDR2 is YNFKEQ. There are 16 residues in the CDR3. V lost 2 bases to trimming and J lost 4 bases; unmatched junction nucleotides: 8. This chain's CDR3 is CASSQHWTGSGNTIYF. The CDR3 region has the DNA TGTGCCAGCAGCCAACATTGGACAGGTTCCGGAAACACCATATATTTT.

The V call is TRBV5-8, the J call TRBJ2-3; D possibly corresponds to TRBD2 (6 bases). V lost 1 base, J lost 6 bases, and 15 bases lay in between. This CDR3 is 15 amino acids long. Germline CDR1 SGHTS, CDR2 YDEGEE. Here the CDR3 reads CASSLFSGVLDTQYF. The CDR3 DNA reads TGTGCCAGCAGCTTGTTTTCGGGAGTCCTGGATACGCAGTATTTT.

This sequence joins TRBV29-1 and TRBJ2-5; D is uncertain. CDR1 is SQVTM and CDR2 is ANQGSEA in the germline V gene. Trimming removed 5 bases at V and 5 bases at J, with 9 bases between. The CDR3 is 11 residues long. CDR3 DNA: TGCAGCGTTCGGGTGTCGGAGACCCAGTACTTC. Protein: CSVRVSETQYF.

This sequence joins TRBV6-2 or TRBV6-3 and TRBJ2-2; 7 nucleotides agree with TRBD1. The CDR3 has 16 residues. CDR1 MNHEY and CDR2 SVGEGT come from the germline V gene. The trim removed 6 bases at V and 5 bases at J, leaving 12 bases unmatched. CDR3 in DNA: TGTGCCAGCAGGGGGCCGACAGGGATTGTTACCGGGGAGCTGTTTTTT. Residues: CASRGPTGIVTGELFF.

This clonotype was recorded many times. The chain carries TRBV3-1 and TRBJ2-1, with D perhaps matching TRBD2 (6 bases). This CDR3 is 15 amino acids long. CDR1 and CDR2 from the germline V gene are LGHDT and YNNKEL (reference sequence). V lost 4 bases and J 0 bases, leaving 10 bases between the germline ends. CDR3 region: CASSRAGPSYNEQFF. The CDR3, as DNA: TGTGCCAGCAGCCGAGCGGGTCCCTCCTACAATGAGCAGTTCTTC.